This T cell receptor (beta chain) was recovered during a study of blood T cell repertoires in COVID-19. The CDR3 covers 17 residues. Germline V gives CDR1 LNHDA, CDR2 SQIVND (reference sequence). V trimming: 5 bases; J trimming: 4 bases; junction bases outside the gene matches: 10. The assay was immunoSEQ multiplex PCR, and TCRdb's table has in-frame clones only and misses some. There are 40,000 to 55,000 clones in the sample; 89% occur only once, and over 2% lies in the top ten. The receptor was derived from a human donor in a cohort sampled during active COVID-19. The chain recombines TRBV19 with TRBJ2-7; TRBD2 agrees at 14 bases. Input material: peripheral blood. CDR3 in amino acids: CASSSRTSGGPGYEQYF. DNA of the CDR3: TGTGCCAGTAGTTCCCGGACTAGCGGGGGGCCGGGGTACGAGCAGTACTTC.